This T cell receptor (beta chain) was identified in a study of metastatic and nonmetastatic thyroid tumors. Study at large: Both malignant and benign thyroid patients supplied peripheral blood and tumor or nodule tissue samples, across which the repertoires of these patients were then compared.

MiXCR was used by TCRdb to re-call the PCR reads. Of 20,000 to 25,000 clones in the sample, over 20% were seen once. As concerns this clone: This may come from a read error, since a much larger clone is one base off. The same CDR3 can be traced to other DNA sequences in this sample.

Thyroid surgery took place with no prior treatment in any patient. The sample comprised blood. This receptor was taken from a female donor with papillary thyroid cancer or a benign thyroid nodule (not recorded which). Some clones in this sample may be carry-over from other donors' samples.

The DNA of the CDR3 is TGTGCCACCAGTGATTTACGTGGGGACGTGAACACCGGGGAGCTGTTTTTT. The encoded protein is CATSDLRGDVNTGELFF. The V call is TRBV24-1, the J call TRBJ2-2; D is possibly TRBD1 or TRBD2 (5 bases each). The CDR3 runs 17 residues. CDR1 KGHDR and CDR2 SFDVKD come from the germline V gene. V lost 1 base, J lost 1 base, and 12 bases lay in between.